These 24 T cell receptor beta chains originate from one sample sequenced in a study of blood T cell repertoires in COVID-19. TCRdb's table, derived via immunoSEQ multiplex PCR, lists solely in-frame clones and lacks some. The sample includes over 300,000 clones, 65% to 90% of them seen just once. Sequencing was performed on PBMCs or T cells enriched from blood (not recorded which). The receptors stem from a woman between 18 and 29 years old who had recovered from COVID-19.

The chain couples TRBV10-2 to TRBJ1-5; no reliable D call. With 6 bases removed from V and 2 bases from J, the gap between germline ends came to 8 bases. Germline-derived CDR1 and CDR2 are WSHSY and SAAADI. The CDR3 runs to 13 residues. CDR3 amino acids: CASSRSGNQPQHF. The CDR3 DNA is TGCGCCAGCAGCCGATCAGGCAATCAGCCCCAGCATTTT.

This clone was seen a handful of times. The rearrangement uses TRBV18 and TRBJ1-2; D ambiguous. The CDR3 extends over 16 amino acids. V was cut by 5 bases and J by 4 bases, with 20 bases left in between. Germline lookup yields CDR1 KGHSH and CDR2 LQKENI. The CDR3, as DNA: TGTGCCAGCTCAAGTTCCATAGCCCAGCGCCCCTATGGCTACACCTTC. This codes for CASSSSIAQRPYGYTF.

The rearrangement links TRBV6-5 to TRBJ1-2; no reliable D call. Deletions cut 0 bases from V and 6 bases from J, with 14 bases between. This CDR3 spans 15 amino acids. Germline loops: CDR1 MNHEY, CDR2 SVGAGI. CDR3 region: CASSYSNRGRDGYTF. DNA for the CDR3: TGTGCCAGCAGTTACTCCAACCGGGGTCGTGATGGCTACACCTTC.

The V and J genes are TRBV11-2 and TRBJ1-2, with D possibly being TRBD1 (5 bases). The CDR3 runs to 13 residues. The V gene's germline CDR1 is SGHAT and CDR2 FQNNGV. V lost 2 bases to trimming and J lost 8 bases, with 12 bases between them. CDR3 nucleotides: TGTGCCAGCAGCTTAAGAGGGGAGGGAGGCTACACCTTC. Its translation is CASSLRGEGGYTF.

This chain links TRBV9 with TRBJ2-2; possibly TRBD2 for D (5 bases). The germline V gene has CDR1 SGDLS and CDR2 YYNGEE. The length of the CDR3 is 13 residues. V shed 3 bases and J shed 7 bases, with 10 bases lying between them. The CDR3 protein is CASSEQRDGELFF. The DNA of the CDR3 is TGTGCCAGCAGCGAGCAACGGGACGGGGAGCTGTTTTTT.

The chain joins TRBV28 to TRBJ1-1; D unresolved. The V gene lost 7 bases and the J gene lost 1 base, with 13 bases spanning the gap. Germline assignment: CDR1 MDHEN and CDR2 SYDVKM. The CDR3 length is 14 residues. The CDR3 DNA reads TGTGCCAGCATGGGAGGAGGGTCGAACACTGAAGCTTTCTTT. This gives the protein CASMGGGSNTEAFF.

V gene TRBV28 combines with J gene TRBJ2-5; D is unclear. The V end lost 1 base, the J end lost 4 bases, and 7 bases lay between the germline ends. There are 13 residues in the CDR3. Germline CDR1 MDHEN, CDR2 SYDVKM. This chain's CDR3 is CASSLSGSETQYF. CDR3 in DNA: TGTGCCAGCAGTTTATCGGGTTCAGAGACCCAGTACTTC.

The chain employs TRBV28 and TRBJ1-2; D is ambiguous. Trimming removed 3 bases at V and 2 bases at J, with 10 bases between. The germline gives CDR1 MDHEN, CDR2 SYDVKM. CDR3 length: 14 amino acids. CDR3 sequence: CASSFREVNYGYTF. CDR3 in DNA: TGTGCCAGCAGTTTTAGGGAGGTCAACTATGGCTACACCTTC.

The chain combines TRBV19 with TRBJ1-1; possible D gene TRBD1, 5 bases. This CDR3 has 14 residues. V dropped 5 bases and J dropped 1 base, with 11 bases sitting between them. Germline V lookup: CDR1 LNHDA, CDR2 SQIVND (reference sequence). CDR3 bases: TGTGCCAGTAGTCGAGTGACAGCGAACACTGAAGCTTTCTTT. Protein product: CASSRVTANTEAFF.

The genes are TRBV28 and TRBJ2-7; TRBD1 matches at 9 bases. The CDR3 sequence is 16 residues long. Germline V lookup: CDR1 MDHEN, CDR2 SYDVKM. The J segment lost 5 bases and the V segment lost 1 base, leaving 9 bases of the junction unmatched. This chain's CDR3 is CASSLYRGQTVDEQYF. The CDR3 nucleotides read TGTGCCAGCAGTTTATACAGGGGGCAAACCGTAGACGAGCAGTACTTC.

The J gene is TRBJ2-1, the V gene TRBV7-3, with TRBD2 matching 8 bases. With V trimmed by 1 base and J by 4 bases, 6 bases remained unmatched. Germline CDR1 SGHTA, CDR2 FQGTGA. There are 16 residues in the CDR3. CDR3: CASSLIQTSEYNEQFF. CDR3 sequence (DNA): TGTGCCAGCAGCTTAATCCAGACTAGCGAATACAATGAGCAGTTCTTC. Variable domain in full (rest from reference TRBV7-3 and TRBJ2-1): GAGVSQTPSNKVTEKGKYVELRCDPISGHTALYWYRQSLGQGPEFLIYFQGTGAADDSGLPNDRFFAVRPEGSVSTLKIQRTERGDSAVYLCASSLIQTSEYNEQFFGPGTRLTVL.

The chain uses TRBV6-5 and TRBJ2-4; 9 nucleotides line up with TRBD2. Trimming took 5 bases from V and 6 from J; bases not matched to a gene: 5. Germline CDR1 MNHEY, CDR2 SVGAGI. The length of the CDR3 is 14 residues. The CDR3 is CASSILAGINIQYF. The CDR3 region has the DNA TGTGCCAGCAGTATTCTAGCGGGGATAAACATTCAGTACTTC.

The DNA for the CDR3 is TGTGCCAGCAGCTTCTCGGCGGGACAGGGGAACACAGATACGCAGTATTTT. Its translation: CASSFSAGQGNTDTQYF. The gene calls are TRBV7-9 and TRBJ2-3; TRBD1 agrees at 10 bases. J gave up 2 bases and V 3 bases, and 8 bases lay outside the gene matches. CDR3 length: 17 residues. The germline V gene has CDR1 SEHNR and CDR2 FQNEAQ (reference sequence).

This chain connects TRBV6-5 to TRBJ1-3; 7 nucleotides line up with TRBD1. The V segment lost 0 bases and the J segment 2 bases; nucleotides outside the gene matches: 1. Germline V gives CDR1 MNHEY, CDR2 SVGAGI. CDR3 length equals 15 residues. Here the CDR3 DNA reads TGTGCCAGCAGTTACTCAGGGGGCGCTGGAAACACCATATATTTT. Protein sequence: CASSYSGGAGNTIYF.

V usage is TRBV19 and J usage is TRBJ2-4; 7 bases are a match to TRBD2. Unmatched junction bases numbered 8, after V lost 6 bases and J lost 0 bases. The length of the CDR3 is 16 residues. The germline V gene encodes CDR1 LNHDA and CDR2 SQIVND (reference sequence). CDR3 sequence reads: CASSLTSRLAKNIQYF. For the CDR3, the DNA is TGTGCCAGTAGCTTGACTAGCAGATTAGCCAAAAACATTCAGTACTTC.

The DNA of the CDR3 is TGTGCCAGCAGTGAAACCGGGATCGAGCAGTACTTC. It codes for CASSETGIEQYF. This rearrangement joins TRBV6-1 to TRBJ2-7, with a tentative D call TRBD2 (5 bases). Trimming cost V 2 bases and J 6 bases, with 8 bases left between them. The CDR3 totals 12 residues. Germline V gene sequence: CDR1 MNHNS, CDR2 SASEGT.

The chain employs TRBV5-1 and TRBJ1-5; TRBD1 agrees at 7 bases. This CDR3 spans 14 amino acids. V trimming: 2 bases; J trimming: 11 bases; junction bases outside the gene matches: 10. In germline, CDR1 is SGHRS, CDR2 YFSETQ. Here the CDR3 DNA reads TGCGCCAGCAGCTTTGAGGGGGCGACGTCGGCCCAGCATTTT. Protein: CASSFEGATSAQHF.

The rearrangement uses TRBV28 and TRBJ2-3; 7 bases line up with TRBD2. V lost 8 bases to trimming and J lost 5 bases; unmatched junction nucleotides: 16. CDR1 and CDR2 from the germline V gene are MDHEN and SYDVKM. The CDR3 loop spans 16 amino acids. The CDR3 bases are TGTGCCAGCCTACGCGACAAGGGCCAGCGGGGAGATACGCAGTATTTT. It is translated as CASLRDKGQRGDTQYF.

The chain is built from TRBV7-9 and TRBJ2-7; D call uncertain. Per germline, CDR1 SEHNR and CDR2 FQNEAQ (reference sequence). The CDR3 loop spans 14 amino acids. The V and J ends lost 3 bases and 1 base respectively, with 10 bases between them. The CDR3 is CASSFSFGSYEQYF. Written as DNA, the CDR3 is TGTGCCAGCAGCTTCTCGTTCGGTTCCTACGAGCAGTACTTC.

This chain connects TRBV27 to TRBJ2-1; 9 bases align to TRBD2. The CDR3 has 14 residues. Trimming took 2 bases from V and 4 from J; bases not matched to a gene: 0. Germline values: CDR1 MNHEY, CDR2 SMNVEV (reference sequence). The CDR3 protein is CASSLSGGYNEQFF. DNA for the CDR3: TGTGCCAGCAGTTTAAGCGGGGGGTACAATGAGCAGTTCTTC.

V usage is TRBV19 and J usage is TRBJ2-7; 10 bases map to TRBD2. Germline assignment: CDR1 LNHDA and CDR2 SQIVND (reference sequence). The CDR3 extends over 16 amino acids. After removal of 7 bases from V and 1 base from J, the junction contained 10 bases not matched to a gene. The CDR3 nucleotides read TGTGCCAGTACGGAAGAAGCGGGAGGGCCGTCCTACGAGCAGTACTTC. Translating it yields CASTEEAGGPSYEQYF. The complete variable domain, with remaining parts taken from reference TRBV19 and TRBJ2-7, reads DGGITQSPKYLFRKEGQNVTLSCEQNLNHDAMYWYRQDPGQGLRLIYYSQIVNDFQKGDIAEGYSVSREKKESFPLTVTSAQKNPTAFYLCASTEEAGGPSYEQYFGPGTRLTVT.

This clone turned up a few times. This chain uses TRBV18 with TRBJ1-6, with D possibly matching TRBD1 (6 bases). V shed 2 bases and J shed 7 bases, with 15 bases lying between them. In germline, CDR1 is KGHSH, CDR2 LQKENI. CDR3 length: 16 residues. The CDR3 is CASSPTRGQSNSPLHF. CDR3 bases: TGTGCCAGCTCACCAACACGCGGACAGTCAAATTCACCCCTCCACTTT.

The chain is built from TRBV7-9 and TRBJ1-4, with unresolved D. The CDR3 covers 16 residues. CDR1 is SEHNR, CDR2 FQNEAQ, per germline (reference sequence). Trimming left V 4 bases short and J 0 bases short, with 12 bases between. DNA of the CDR3: TGTGCCAGCAGCTCCCATCGAGACACAACTAATGAAAAACTGTTTTTT. Protein: CASSSHRDTTNEKLFF.

The chain uses TRBV23-1 and TRBJ2-5, with D possibly matching TRBD1 (6 bases). Being an ORF, TRBV23-1 has a function that is uncertain. V lost 7 bases to trimming and J lost 5 bases, with 26 bases between them. This CDR3 comprises 17 residues. CDR3 amino acids: CASMLAFWARGHETQYF. DNA for the CDR3: TGCGCCAGCATGCTAGCATTTTGGGCCAGGGGACACGAGACCCAGTACTTC.